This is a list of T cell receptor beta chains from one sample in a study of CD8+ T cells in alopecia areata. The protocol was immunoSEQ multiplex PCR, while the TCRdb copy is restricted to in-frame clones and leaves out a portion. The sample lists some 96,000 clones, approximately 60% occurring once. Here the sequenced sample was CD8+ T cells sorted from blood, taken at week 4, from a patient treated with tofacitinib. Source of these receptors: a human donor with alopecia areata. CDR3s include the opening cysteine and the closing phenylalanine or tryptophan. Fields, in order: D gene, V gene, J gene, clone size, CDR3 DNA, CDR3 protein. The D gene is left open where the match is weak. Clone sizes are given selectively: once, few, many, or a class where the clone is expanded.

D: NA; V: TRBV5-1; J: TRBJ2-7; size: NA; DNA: TGCGCCAGCAGCTTTAAGGAGAGTGAGACCTACGAGCAGTACTTC; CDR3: CASSFKESETYEQYF
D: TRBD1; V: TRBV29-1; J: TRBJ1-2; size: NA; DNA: TGCAGCGTTGGAGGGGGCGAGAATTATGGCTACACCTTC; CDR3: CSVGGGENYGYTF
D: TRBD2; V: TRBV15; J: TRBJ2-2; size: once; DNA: TGTGCCACCAGAGGGCGGGAGCACAACACCGGGGAGCTGTTTTTT; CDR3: CATRGREHNTGELFF
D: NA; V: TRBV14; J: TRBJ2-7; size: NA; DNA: TGTGCCAGCAGCCAAGATTGGCCAAACTACGAGCAGTACTTC; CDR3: CASSQDWPNYEQYF
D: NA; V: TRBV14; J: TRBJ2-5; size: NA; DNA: TGTGCCAGCAGCCACCAGAGCCTGTCCCAGTACTTC; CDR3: CASSHQSLSQYF
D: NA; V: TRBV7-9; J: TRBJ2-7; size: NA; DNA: TGTGCCAGCAGCTTATCCCACTCAGGGATACACGAGCAGTACTTC; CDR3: CASSLSHSGIHEQYF
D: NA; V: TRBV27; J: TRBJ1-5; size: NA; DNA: TGTGCCAGCAGAACGCGGGGTAGCAATCAGCCCCAGCATTTT; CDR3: CASRTRGSNQPQHF
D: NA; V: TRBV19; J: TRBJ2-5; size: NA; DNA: TGTGCCAGTAGTGCCGAAGGGTACAGGCAAGAGACCCAGTACTTC; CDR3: CASSAEGYRQETQYF
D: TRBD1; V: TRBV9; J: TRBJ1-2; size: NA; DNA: TGTGCCAGCAGCGGGAGGACAGGGGGCCTTGCCGGCTACACCTTC; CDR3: CASSGRTGGLAGYTF
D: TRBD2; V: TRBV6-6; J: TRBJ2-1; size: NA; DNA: TGTGCCAGCAGCTTCGCGGGGGGCAATGAGCAGTTCTTC; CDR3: CASSFAGGNEQFF
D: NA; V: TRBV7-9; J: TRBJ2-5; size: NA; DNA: TGTGCCAGCTCCGGGGAGGAGGAGACCCAGTACTTC; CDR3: CASSGEEETQYF
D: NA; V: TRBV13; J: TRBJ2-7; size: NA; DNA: TGTGCCAGCAGCTTAGCATCGAGACAGACACCCTACGAGCAGTACTTC; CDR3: CASSLASRQTPYEQYF
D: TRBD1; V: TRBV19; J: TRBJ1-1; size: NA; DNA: TGTGCCAGTAGCGGGACAGCGAACACTGAAGCTTTCTTT; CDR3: CASSGTANTEAFF
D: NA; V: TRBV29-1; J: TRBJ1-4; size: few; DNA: TGCAGCGTTGAGGCCCGGGGCGGAGAAAAACTGTTTTTT; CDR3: CSVEARGGEKLFF
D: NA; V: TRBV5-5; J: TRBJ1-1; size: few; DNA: TGTGCCAGCAGCTTTGGGGATCTGGGCACTGAAGCTTTCTTT; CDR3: CASSFGDLGTEAFF
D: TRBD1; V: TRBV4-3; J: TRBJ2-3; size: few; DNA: TGCGCCAGCAGCCCGGGACAGGGGAGGTTTACGCAGTATTTT; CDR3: CASSPGQGRFTQYF
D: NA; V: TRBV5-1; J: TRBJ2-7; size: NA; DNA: TGCGCCAGCAGCCCCGGTACAGGGTTCCTGGAGCAGTACTTC; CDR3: CASSPGTGFLEQYF
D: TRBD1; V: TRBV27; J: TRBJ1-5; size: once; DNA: TGTGCCAGCGCTTCAGGGGGCCAGCCCCAGCATTTT; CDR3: CASASGGQPQHF
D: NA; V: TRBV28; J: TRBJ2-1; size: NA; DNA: TGTGCCAGCAGTTTCGGCAGGGAGCATGGCGATGAGCAGTTCTTC; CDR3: CASSFGREHGDEQFF
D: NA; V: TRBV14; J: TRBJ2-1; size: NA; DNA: TGTGCCAGCAGCCAGGCCTTGACCTACAATGAGCAGTTCTTC; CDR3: CASSQALTYNEQFF
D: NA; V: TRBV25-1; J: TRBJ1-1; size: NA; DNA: TGTGCCAGCAGTGGGATGGGGGGTGAAGCTTTCTTT; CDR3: CASSGMGGEAFF
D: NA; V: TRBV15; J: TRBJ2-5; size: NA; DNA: TGTGCCACCAGCAGAGAAAGGGCTAGCGAGACCCAGTACTTC; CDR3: CATSRERASETQYF
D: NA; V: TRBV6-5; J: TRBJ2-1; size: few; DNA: TGTGCCAGCACCTTACCGGGACGCAATGAGCAGTTCTTC; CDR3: CASTLPGRNEQFF
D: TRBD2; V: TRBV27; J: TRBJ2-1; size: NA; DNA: TGTGCCAGCAGTTCGACTAGCAGCTCCTACAATGAGCAGTTCTTC; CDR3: CASSSTSSSYNEQFF
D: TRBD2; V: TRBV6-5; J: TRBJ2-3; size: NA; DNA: TGTGCCAGCAGTTACGGGCTAGCGGGACTCACAGATACGCAGTATTTT; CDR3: CASSYGLAGLTDTQYF
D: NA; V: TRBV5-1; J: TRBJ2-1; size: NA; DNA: TGCGCCAGCAGCTTGGGCAATGAGCAGTTCTTC; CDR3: CASSLGNEQFF